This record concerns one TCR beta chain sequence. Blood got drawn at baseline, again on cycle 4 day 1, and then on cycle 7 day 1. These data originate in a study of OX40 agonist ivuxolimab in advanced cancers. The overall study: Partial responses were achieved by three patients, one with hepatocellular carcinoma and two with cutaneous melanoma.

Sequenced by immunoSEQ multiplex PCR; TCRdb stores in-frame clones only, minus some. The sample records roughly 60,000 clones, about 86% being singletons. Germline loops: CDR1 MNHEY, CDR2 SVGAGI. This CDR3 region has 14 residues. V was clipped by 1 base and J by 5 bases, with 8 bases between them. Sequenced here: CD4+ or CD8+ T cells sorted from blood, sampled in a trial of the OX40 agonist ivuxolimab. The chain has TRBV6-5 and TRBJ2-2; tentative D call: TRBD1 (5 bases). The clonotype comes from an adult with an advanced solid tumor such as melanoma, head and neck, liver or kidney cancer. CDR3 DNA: TGTGCCAGCAGTTACTATAAGGGGACCGGGGAGCTGTTTTTT. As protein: CASSYYKGTGELFF.